This paragraph reports one T cell receptor (beta chain). Germline V CDR1 and CDR2: SGHTA, FQGTGA. CDR3 length: 14 residues. With V trimmed by 5 bases and J by 9 bases, 7 bases remained unmatched. It was with 60 Vbeta and 13 Jbeta primers that the PCR ran. Sequencing was performed with immunoSEQ multiplex PCR; in TCRdb, only in-frame clones are kept and a portion is missing. The data show 60,000 to 70,000 clones, roughly three quarters seen once. This sample was taken from a study of cytomegalovirus exposure and HLA in healthy donors. The receptor was derived from a woman between 25 and 40 years old in good health and CMV-seronegative. The chain is built from TRBV7-3 and TRBJ1-6; TRBD1 aligns across 7 bases. Input material: PBMCs. In DNA, the CDR3 is TGTGCCAGCAGCCTAGACAGGGCAGGTTCACCCCTCCACTTT. The encoded protein is CASSLDRAGSPLHF.